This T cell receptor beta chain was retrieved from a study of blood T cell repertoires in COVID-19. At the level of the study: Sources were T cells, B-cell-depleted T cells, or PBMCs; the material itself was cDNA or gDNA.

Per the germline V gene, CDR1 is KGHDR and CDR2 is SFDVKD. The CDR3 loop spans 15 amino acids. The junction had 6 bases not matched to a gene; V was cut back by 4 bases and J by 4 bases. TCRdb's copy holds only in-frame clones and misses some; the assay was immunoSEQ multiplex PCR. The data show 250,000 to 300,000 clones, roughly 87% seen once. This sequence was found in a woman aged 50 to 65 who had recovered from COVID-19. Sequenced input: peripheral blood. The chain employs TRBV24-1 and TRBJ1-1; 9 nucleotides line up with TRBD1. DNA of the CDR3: TGTGCCACCAGTGAATCGACAGGGGGAGTCACTGAAGCTTTCTTT. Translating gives CATSESTGGVTEAFF.